The 10 T cell receptor beta chains presented below share a single source sample, sequenced in a study of T cells in Graves' hyperthyroidism and ophthalmopathy. TCR beta CDR3 sequences were amplified from RNA transcripts. TCR CDR3 underwent first-round RT-PCR with the HTBI primer set. TCRdb reprocessed the multiplex PCR reads via MiXCR and lists one record per CDR3 protein. The sample yields about 700,000 distinct CDR3 sequences, about 15% seen once. Sequenced: blood. These receptors originate from a woman under 30 with Graves' hyperthyroidism.

This sequence joins TRBV20-1 and TRBJ2-4; the match to TRBD1 covers 9 bases. V shed 1 base and J 0 bases; nucleotides not matched to a gene: 10. The germline gives CDR1 DFQATT, CDR2 SNEGSKA (reference sequence). The CDR3 has 18 residues. The CDR3 region is CSARAPMTGGRAKNIQYF. The CDR3 coding sequence is TGCAGTGCTAGAGCCCCCATGACAGGGGGGAGAGCCAAAAACATTCAGTACTTC.

This clonotype came up many times. This chain joins TRBV7-8 and TRBJ1-5, with 8 bases matching TRBD1. Losses at the gene ends were 1 base for V and 2 bases for J; bases not matched to a gene: 16. Germline V CDR1 and CDR2: SGHVS, FQNEAQ. The CDR3 loop spans 20 amino acids. CDR3 DNA: TGTGCCAGCAGCTTAGAACGGGCCGGGACAGGAGATAAAGGCAATCAGCCCCAGCATTTT. It yields the protein CASSLERAGTGDKGNQPQHF.

This clonotype appeared a few times. The V gene is TRBV27, the J gene TRBJ2-7, with 7 bases identical to TRBD1. This CDR3 comprises 14 residues. V trimming: 4 bases; J trimming: 1 base; junction bases outside the gene matches: 4. Germline V CDR1 and CDR2: MNHEY, SMNVEV (reference sequence). CDR3 sequence reads: CASSSGQTSYEQYF. CDR3 nucleotide sequence: TGTGCCAGCAGTTCGGGACAGACGTCCTACGAGCAGTACTTC.

This clonotype turned up a few times. V and J are TRBV19 and TRBJ2-7; TRBD2 aligns across 7 bases. The CDR3 is 14 residues long. From germline, CDR1 is LNHDA and CDR2 SQIVND (reference sequence). V gave up 11 bases and J gave up 5 bases; unmatched junction bases: 15. The CDR3 DNA sequence: TGTGCCTCCGAGGCACGGGAGGACCACCACGAGCAGTACTTC. Protein: CASEAREDHHEQYF.

J is TRBJ1-3 and V is TRBV12-3 or TRBV12-4; D is undetermined. CDR3 size: 14 residues. V was trimmed by 5 bases and J by 0 bases, leaving 8 bases between them. The CDR3 DNA reads as TGTGCCAGCAGTATGAGTATCTCTGGAAACACCATATATTTT. It is translated as CASSMSISGNTIYF.

This sequence joins TRBV12-3 or TRBV12-4 and TRBJ2-7; D may be TRBD1 or TRBD2 (5 bases each). The CDR3 covers 15 residues. V was clipped by 5 bases and J by 7 bases, with 21 bases between them. The CDR3 nucleotides read TGTGCCAGCAGTCCGCCGGGACCTGGGCCGCGTGAGCAGTACTTC. It codes for CASSPPGPGPREQYF.

This clonotype was counted ten times or more. This chain joins TRBV12-3 or TRBV12-4 and TRBJ2-1; unclear D gene. This CDR3 contains 13 residues. V lost 7 bases and J 9 bases, leaving 16 bases between the germline ends. The CDR3 nucleotides are TGTGCCAGCATCCTCGAGTGGACCACTGAGCAGTTCTTC. This sequence encodes CASILEWTTEQFF.

In its sample, this clonotype was seen many times. The chain combines TRBV28 with TRBJ2-7; D is ambiguous. Trimming stripped 6 bases from V and 3 bases from J, with 9 bases between. This CDR3 is built from 12 residues. Germline CDR1 is MDHEN and CDR2 is SYDVKM. The CDR3 is CASRYQLYEQYF. The CDR3 DNA reads TGTGCCAGCAGGTATCAGCTCTACGAGCAGTACTTC. The entire variable domain, with the rest obtained from reference TRBV28 and TRBJ2-7, is as follows: DVKVTQSSRYLVKRTGEKVFLECVQDMDHENMFWYRQDPGLGLRLIYFSYDVKMKEKGDIPEGYSVSREKKERFSLILESASTNQTSMYLCASRYQLYEQYFGPGTRLTVT.

The chain employs TRBV18 and TRBJ2-3, with 7 nucleotides matching TRBD2. Germline assignment: CDR1 KGHSH and CDR2 LQKENI. V gave up 3 bases and J gave up 1 base; unmatched junction bases: 13. The CDR3 is 18 residues long. The CDR3 protein is CASSPGLGGLKGTDTQYF. The DNA for the CDR3 is TGTGCCAGCTCACCTGGACTAGGTGGTTTAAAGGGCACAGATACGCAGTATTTT.

In this sample, this clonotype turned up many times. This chain joins TRBV12-3 or TRBV12-4 and TRBJ2-7, with D tentatively TRBD2 (5 bases). This CDR3 spans 14 amino acids. The V gene lost 6 bases and the J gene lost 2 bases, with 14 bases spanning the gap. The CDR3 spells CASSPGGSAYEQYF. DNA of the CDR3: TGTGCCAGCAGCCCAGGAGGTTCTGCCTACGAGCAGTACTTC.